Shown below are 20 T cell receptor beta chains from a single sample sequenced in a study of technical replicates of blood from a few donors (TCRdb year 2017). The library was generated by the immunoSEQ multiplex PCR assay. The clones in this table, taken by TCRdb from immuneACCESS, are in-frame only. Not every clone is retained; where verified, under half of the shortfall comes from an unresolved V gene, and the cause of the rest is unknown. This sample holds about 100,000 clones; approximately 96% were observed only once. The ten largest clones capture about 0.35% of the sample. Input material: T cells isolated from PBMCs. These receptors were obtained from a human donor in good health.

The chain combines TRBV7-9 with TRBJ1-1; 11 nucleotides agree with TRBD1. Unmatched junction bases numbered 12, after V lost 5 bases and J lost 10 bases. There are 15 residues in the CDR3. CDR1 is SEHNR and CDR2 is FQNEAQ in the germline V gene (reference sequence). CDR3 DNA: TGTGCCAGCAGCCCCGGACAGGGGGCGCTTTTAGGAGCTTTCTTT. Translating it yields CASSPGQGALLGAFF.

The chain combines TRBV6-6 with TRBJ1-2; 8 nucleotides agree with TRBD1. Germline lookup yields CDR1 MNHNY and CDR2 SVGAGI (reference sequence). The CDR3 length is 11 residues. V shed 6 bases and J 12 bases; nucleotides not matched to a gene: 6. The CDR3 spells CASSPTGGNTF. In DNA, the CDR3 is TGTGCCAGCAGCCCAACAGGGGGGAACACCTTC.

The chain recombines TRBV29-1 with TRBJ2-7; 11 bases map to TRBD2. Germline values: CDR1 SQVTM, CDR2 ANQGSEA. The junction had 8 bases not matched to a gene; V was cut back by 0 bases and J by 4 bases. The CDR3 contains 16 residues. The CDR3 DNA follows: TGCAGCGTTGAAGATATGGGTACTAGCGGGAGTTACGAGCAGTACTTC. Translation: CSVEDMGTSGSYEQYF.

The rearrangement uses TRBV30 and TRBJ2-2, with 7 bases that match TRBD2. This CDR3 spans 16 amino acids. V trimming: 6 bases; J trimming: 5 bases; junction bases outside the gene matches: 15. Germline V CDR1 and CDR2: GTSNPN, SVGIG (reference sequence). This CDR3 reads CACSRDYSTPTGELFF. The DNA of the CDR3 is TGTGCCTGTTCCCGGGACTACTCTACTCCTACCGGGGAGCTGTTTTTT.

The V call is TRBV9, the J call TRBJ2-1; D is unclear. Germline CDR1 reads SGDLS; CDR2 reads YYNGEE. Trimming took off 2 bases at V and 4 bases at J, with 10 bases between the two ends. The CDR3 spans 14 residues. This chain's CDR3 is CASSVSWRYNEQFF. For the CDR3, the DNA is TGTGCCAGCAGCGTCAGTTGGCGGTACAATGAGCAGTTCTTC. The full variable domain, rest sourced from reference TRBV9 and TRBJ2-1, is DSGVTQTPKHLITATGQRVTLRCSPRSGDLSVYWYQQSLDQGLQFLIQYYNGEERAKGNILERFSAQQFPDLHSELNLSSLELGDSALYFCASSVSWRYNEQFFGPGTRLTVL.

V and J are TRBV9 and TRBJ1-3; TRBD1 might be the D (5 bases). The V and J ends lost 4 bases and 4 bases respectively, with 18 bases between them. The V gene's germline CDR1 is SGDLS and CDR2 YYNGEE. This CDR3 comprises 16 residues. DNA for the CDR3: TGTGCCAGCAGCCCTGAAGTGACAGTAGGCGGAAACACCATATATTTT. Translating it yields CASSPEVTVGGNTIYF.

The table lists this clone with a count of one. The chain links TRBV6-6 to TRBJ2-7; 7 bases agree with TRBD2. The CDR3 has 16 residues. J gave up 7 bases and V 5 bases, and 17 bases lay outside the gene matches. Germline V gene lookup returns CDR1 MNHNY and CDR2 SVGAGI (reference sequence). The CDR3 loop reads CASSPTQRGGPREQYF. The CDR3 nucleotides read TGTGCCAGCAGTCCCACCCAGCGGGGAGGGCCGAGGGAGCAGTACTTC.

The table lists this clone with a count of one. J is TRBJ2-1 and V is TRBV19; D possibly corresponds to TRBD2 (5 bases). This CDR3 is 15 amino acids long. Germline CDR1 is LNHDA and CDR2 is SQIVND (reference sequence). The V end lost 7 bases, the J end lost 8 bases, and 21 bases lay between the germline ends. As DNA, the CDR3 is TGTGCCAGTATGAGCGGACGGTTTAGACTCCATGAGCAGTTCTTC. Encoded protein: CASMSGRFRLHEQFF.

The chain carries TRBV14 and TRBJ2-2; tentatively, D is TRBD2 (5 bases). The germline gives CDR1 SGHDN, CDR2 FVKESK. V was trimmed by 4 bases and J by 2 bases, leaving 14 bases between them. The CDR3 runs 16 residues. This CDR3 is CASSPKDYTNTGELFF. The CDR3, as DNA: TGTGCCAGCAGCCCGAAAGACTACACCAACACCGGGGAGCTGTTTTTT.

J is TRBJ1-3 and V is TRBV19; maybe TRBD1 (5 bases). The CDR3 loop spans 15 amino acids. Germline loops: CDR1 LNHDA, CDR2 SQIVND (reference sequence). The V end was cut by 5 bases, the J end by 0 bases, with 11 bases between. The CDR3 loop reads CASSLDINSGNTIYF. CDR3 nucleotide sequence: TGTGCCAGTAGTCTGGACATTAACTCTGGAAACACCATATATTTT.

This chain connects TRBV2 to TRBJ2-7, with 9 nucleotides matching TRBD2. CDR3 length: 17 amino acids. CDR1 and CDR2 from the germline V gene are SNHLY and FYNNEI. Trimming removed 4 bases from V and 1 base from J; junction bases left unmatched: 11. Here the CDR3 reads CASSVPKISGSSYEQYF. CDR3 DNA sequence: TGTGCCAGCAGTGTGCCCAAGATTAGCGGGAGTTCCTACGAGCAGTACTTC. The variable domain in full, with the rest retrieved from reference TRBV2 and TRBJ2-7, is EPEVTQTPSHQVTQMGQEVILRCVPISNHLYFYWYRQILGQKVEFLVSFYNNEISEKSEIFDDQFSVERPDGSNFTLKIRSTKLEDSAMYFCASSVPKISGSSYEQYFGPGTRLTVT.

V gene TRBV7-3 combines with J gene TRBJ2-3; 15 bases line up with TRBD2. The CDR3 is made up of 18 amino acids. Germline CDR1 is SGHTA and CDR2 is FQGTGA. The V and J ends lost 4 bases and 0 bases, in that order; junction bases with no gene match: 5. CDR3 sequence reads: CASSSGLAGGPSTDTQYF. DNA for the CDR3: TGTGCCAGCAGCTCGGGACTAGCGGGAGGCCCTAGCACAGATACGCAGTATTTT.

This chain connects TRBV7-8 to TRBJ2-6; 8 nucleotides agree with TRBD1. This CDR3 is 16 amino acids long. J lost 2 bases, V lost 5 bases, and 5 bases had no gene match. Germline V gene lookup returns CDR1 SGHVS and CDR2 FQNEAQ. The CDR3 region is CASSPKQGAGANVLTF. The DNA of the CDR3 is TGTGCCAGCAGCCCGAAACAGGGGGCTGGGGCCAACGTCCTGACTTTC. Full variable domain (outside the CDR3, taken from reference TRBV7-8 and TRBJ2-6): GAGVSQSPRYKVAKRGQDVALRCDPISGHVSLFWYQQALGQGPEFLTYFQNEAQLDKSGLPSDRFFAERPEGSVSTLKIQRTQQEDSAVYLCASSPKQGAGANVLTFGAGSRLTVL.

The chain uses TRBV5-1 and TRBJ2-3; D call uncertain. V was cut by 0 bases and J by 4 bases, with 6 bases left in between. Per germline, CDR1 SGHRS and CDR2 YFSETQ. CDR3 length: 13 amino acids. The CDR3 region is CASSLARADTQYF. In nucleotides, the CDR3 is TGCGCCAGCAGCTTGGCCCGGGCAGATACGCAGTATTTT.

The chain combines TRBV11-1 with TRBJ1-2, with D tentatively TRBD1 (6 bases). CDR1 and CDR2 from the germline V gene are SGHAT and FQDESV (reference sequence). V shed 1 base and J shed 4 bases, with 13 bases lying between them. This CDR3 contains 15 residues. Here the CDR3 DNA reads TGTGCCAGCAGCTTAGGAACGGACAGAAGCTATGGCTACACCTTC. Translating it yields CASSLGTDRSYGYTF.

The chain links TRBV11-2 to TRBJ2-7, with TRBD2 as a possible D gene (6 bases). Trimming pared 2 bases from V and 4 bases from J, leaving 9 bases between. The germline CDR1 and CDR2 sequences are SGHAT and FQNNGV. The CDR3 is 13 amino acids. The DNA for the CDR3 is TGTGCCAGCAGCTTAAGTCGGGAGTACGAGCAGTACTTC. Amino acids: CASSLSREYEQYF.

The rearrangement links TRBV19 to TRBJ1-5; D unresolved. Germline CDR1 is LNHDA and CDR2 is SQIVND (reference sequence). CDR3 size: 14 residues. Trimming shortened V by 4 bases and J by 1 base, and 8 bases separated the two germline ends. As DNA, the CDR3 is TGTGCCAGTAGTAGTACCGCGAGCAATCAGCCCCAGCATTTT. Translating gives CASSSTASNQPQHF.

V usage is TRBV27 and J usage is TRBJ1-2, with 8 positions matching TRBD1. Germline CDR1 MNHEY, CDR2 SMNVEV (reference sequence). This CDR3 comprises 15 residues. V dropped 10 bases and J dropped 7; count of bases not matched to a gene: 17. The CDR3 spells CATTLAAGGSGGYTF. The CDR3 nucleotides are TGTGCCACCACCCTCGCGGCAGGGGGCTCGGGTGGCTACACCTTC.

CDR3 coding DNA: TGTGCCAGCAGCGTCGGACCCCTACGAGGGGATACGCAGTATTTT. Protein: CASSVGPLRGDTQYF. The gene calls are TRBV9 and TRBJ2-3, with a weak D call TRBD2 (5 bases). V shed 2 bases and J shed 6 bases, with 16 bases lying between them. The CDR3 runs 15 residues. Germline CDR1 SGDLS, CDR2 YYNGEE.

V gene TRBV19 combines with J gene TRBJ2-1, with a weak D call TRBD2 (5 bases). CDR3 length: 12 amino acids. Trimming cost V 4 bases and J 7 bases, with 8 bases left between them. Germline values: CDR1 LNHDA, CDR2 SQIVND (reference sequence). This CDR3 is CASSTRLNEQFF. The CDR3 DNA reads TGTGCCAGTAGTACTCGACTAAATGAGCAGTTCTTC.